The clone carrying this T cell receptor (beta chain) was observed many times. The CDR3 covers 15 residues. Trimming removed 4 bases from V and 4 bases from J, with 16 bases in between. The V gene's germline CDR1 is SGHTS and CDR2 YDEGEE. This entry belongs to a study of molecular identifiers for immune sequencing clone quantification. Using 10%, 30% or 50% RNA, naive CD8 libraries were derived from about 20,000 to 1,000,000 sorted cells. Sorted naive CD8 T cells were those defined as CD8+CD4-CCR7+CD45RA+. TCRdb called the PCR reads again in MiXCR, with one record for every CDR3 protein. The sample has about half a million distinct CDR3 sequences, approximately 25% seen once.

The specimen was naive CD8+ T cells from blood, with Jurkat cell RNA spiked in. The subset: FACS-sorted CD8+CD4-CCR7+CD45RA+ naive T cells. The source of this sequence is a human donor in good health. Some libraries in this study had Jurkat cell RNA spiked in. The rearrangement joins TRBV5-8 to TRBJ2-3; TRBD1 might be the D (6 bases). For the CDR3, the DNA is TGTGCCAGCAGCCTAAGAACAGGGCCCGCAGATACGCAGTATTTT. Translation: CASSLRTGPADTQYF.